This T cell receptor (beta chain) is drawn from a study of blood T cell repertoires in COVID-19 (dated by TCRdb to 2018 to 2021). In the study overall: Samples covering the acute and convalescent phases of COVID-19 were provided by collaborators in the United States, Italy and Spain. The material from the prospective study consisted of cDNA or gDNA derived from T cells, B-cell-depleted T cells, or PBMCs. The dataset comprised deeply sampled blood TCRbeta repertoires from subjects exposed to, actively infected with, or recovered from COVID-19. The repertoires were made available in a free public database intended to serve as a resource for research on the immune response to SARS-CoV-2. Samples came from the ongoing ImmuneRACE study (first 160 participants) plus 1,254 subjects from 6 global collaborators. The sample metadata nearly always contained a de-identified subject ID, COVID-19 status, age in years and sex. Where available, HLA class I and class II types were taken from metadata supplied by the sample provider and were not determined by assay-based typing.

V is pruned by 8 bases and J by 6 bases, leaving 9 bases of the junction without a gene match. The cysteine opens and the phenylalanine closes a CDR3 of 14 amino acids. The only DNA kept is the CDR3, 42 bases in frame from the first base. Via the germline V gene, CDR1 is MNHGY and CDR2 SAAAGT. The paper as a whole reports these results and caveats: Clinical and demographic metadata were provided uncurated, with the amount varying by source and participant.

Enrolling through a virtual design, the prospective study's participants ranged in age from about 18 to 89 years and lived across approximately 25 United States geographic areas. To assign participants to cohorts, the prospective study relied on clinical history that participants themselves reported in a screening survey and a study questionnaire. In the prospective study, mobile phlebotomists collected whole blood, serum and a nasopharyngeal or oropharyngeal swab from each participant. Over a roughly 2-month period, participants in the prospective study had the option of providing additional blood draws and questionnaires. Before DNA extraction, prospective study blood samples were shipped either frozen or at room temperature. TCRbeta CDR3 regions were amplified from genomic DNA using the immunoSEQ Assay, a bias-controlled multiplex PCR. As for the authors' bioinformatics: Within the assay, amplification of reference gene primers was used to estimate how many nucleated cells each sample contained. To quantify the absolute abundance of each unique TCRbeta CDR3 rearrangement, sequence reads were collapsed and filtered. For each sample, productive Simpson clonality was calculated by taking the square root of Simpson's diversity index across productive rearrangements. TCRdb mirrors the immuneACCESS table, restricted to in-frame sequences. Some clones are absent from its copies; in checked studies, under half trace to an unresolved V gene, and the reason for the others is unknown. From that table come the V and J calls and clone size; the DNA was used to work out D and trimming. The sample table holds 150,000 to 200,000 clones, of which less than 90% were seen once. The ten largest account for over 0.95% of the sample.

Of note for this clone: The clone's antigen remains unknown. No quality values exist for individual bases; no much larger clone is one base distant.

The TCR originated in a human donor with acute COVID-19. The donor label of this sample is uncertain. The chain was built from TRBV6-8 and TRBJ2-2, and TRBD1 matches 7 of the central bases. What was sequenced was PBMCs or T cells enriched from blood (not recorded which). The CDR3 reads as follows: CASRTHRGAGELFF. The sequenced DNA: TGTGCCAGCCGAACTCACAGGGGTGCCGGGGAGCTGTTTTTT.